In its sample, the clone carrying this T cell receptor beta chain was seen a few times. Its cognate antigen is unknown. Trimming removed 6 bases at V and 11 bases at J, with 20 bases between. CDR1 and CDR2 from the germline V gene are DFQATT and SNEGSKA (reference sequence). The CDR3 loop spans 13 amino acids. This specimen comes from a study of T cell repertoires in cytomegalovirus infection. Looking at the study overall: As its CMV epitopes, the study selected recently identified HLA-C-restricted and well-studied HLA-B-restricted targets. Findings and limits, study-wide: CMV carriers with the relevant HLA were identified by cumulative public TCR beta family frequency. The ex vivo response showed dominance by HLA-C-restricted CMV-specific TCR beta clonotypes.

TCRdb redid the calling of the reads with MiXCR, one entry per CDR3 protein. The sample includes 150,000 to 200,000 distinct CDR3 sequences, about a fifth of them seen just once. This TCR derives from a human donor in good health (CMV status not recorded). Some clones in this sample may be carry-over from other donors' samples. This material consisted of CD8+ T cells from cultured PBMCs, taken from culture after CMV antigen stimulation. The chain couples TRBV20-1 to TRBJ2-1; weak D call: TRBD2 (6 bases). CDR3 DNA sequence: TGCAGTGCAGTCCGGGACTCCCGTCGGAAGCAGTTCTTC. Protein sequence: CSAVRDSRRKQFF.